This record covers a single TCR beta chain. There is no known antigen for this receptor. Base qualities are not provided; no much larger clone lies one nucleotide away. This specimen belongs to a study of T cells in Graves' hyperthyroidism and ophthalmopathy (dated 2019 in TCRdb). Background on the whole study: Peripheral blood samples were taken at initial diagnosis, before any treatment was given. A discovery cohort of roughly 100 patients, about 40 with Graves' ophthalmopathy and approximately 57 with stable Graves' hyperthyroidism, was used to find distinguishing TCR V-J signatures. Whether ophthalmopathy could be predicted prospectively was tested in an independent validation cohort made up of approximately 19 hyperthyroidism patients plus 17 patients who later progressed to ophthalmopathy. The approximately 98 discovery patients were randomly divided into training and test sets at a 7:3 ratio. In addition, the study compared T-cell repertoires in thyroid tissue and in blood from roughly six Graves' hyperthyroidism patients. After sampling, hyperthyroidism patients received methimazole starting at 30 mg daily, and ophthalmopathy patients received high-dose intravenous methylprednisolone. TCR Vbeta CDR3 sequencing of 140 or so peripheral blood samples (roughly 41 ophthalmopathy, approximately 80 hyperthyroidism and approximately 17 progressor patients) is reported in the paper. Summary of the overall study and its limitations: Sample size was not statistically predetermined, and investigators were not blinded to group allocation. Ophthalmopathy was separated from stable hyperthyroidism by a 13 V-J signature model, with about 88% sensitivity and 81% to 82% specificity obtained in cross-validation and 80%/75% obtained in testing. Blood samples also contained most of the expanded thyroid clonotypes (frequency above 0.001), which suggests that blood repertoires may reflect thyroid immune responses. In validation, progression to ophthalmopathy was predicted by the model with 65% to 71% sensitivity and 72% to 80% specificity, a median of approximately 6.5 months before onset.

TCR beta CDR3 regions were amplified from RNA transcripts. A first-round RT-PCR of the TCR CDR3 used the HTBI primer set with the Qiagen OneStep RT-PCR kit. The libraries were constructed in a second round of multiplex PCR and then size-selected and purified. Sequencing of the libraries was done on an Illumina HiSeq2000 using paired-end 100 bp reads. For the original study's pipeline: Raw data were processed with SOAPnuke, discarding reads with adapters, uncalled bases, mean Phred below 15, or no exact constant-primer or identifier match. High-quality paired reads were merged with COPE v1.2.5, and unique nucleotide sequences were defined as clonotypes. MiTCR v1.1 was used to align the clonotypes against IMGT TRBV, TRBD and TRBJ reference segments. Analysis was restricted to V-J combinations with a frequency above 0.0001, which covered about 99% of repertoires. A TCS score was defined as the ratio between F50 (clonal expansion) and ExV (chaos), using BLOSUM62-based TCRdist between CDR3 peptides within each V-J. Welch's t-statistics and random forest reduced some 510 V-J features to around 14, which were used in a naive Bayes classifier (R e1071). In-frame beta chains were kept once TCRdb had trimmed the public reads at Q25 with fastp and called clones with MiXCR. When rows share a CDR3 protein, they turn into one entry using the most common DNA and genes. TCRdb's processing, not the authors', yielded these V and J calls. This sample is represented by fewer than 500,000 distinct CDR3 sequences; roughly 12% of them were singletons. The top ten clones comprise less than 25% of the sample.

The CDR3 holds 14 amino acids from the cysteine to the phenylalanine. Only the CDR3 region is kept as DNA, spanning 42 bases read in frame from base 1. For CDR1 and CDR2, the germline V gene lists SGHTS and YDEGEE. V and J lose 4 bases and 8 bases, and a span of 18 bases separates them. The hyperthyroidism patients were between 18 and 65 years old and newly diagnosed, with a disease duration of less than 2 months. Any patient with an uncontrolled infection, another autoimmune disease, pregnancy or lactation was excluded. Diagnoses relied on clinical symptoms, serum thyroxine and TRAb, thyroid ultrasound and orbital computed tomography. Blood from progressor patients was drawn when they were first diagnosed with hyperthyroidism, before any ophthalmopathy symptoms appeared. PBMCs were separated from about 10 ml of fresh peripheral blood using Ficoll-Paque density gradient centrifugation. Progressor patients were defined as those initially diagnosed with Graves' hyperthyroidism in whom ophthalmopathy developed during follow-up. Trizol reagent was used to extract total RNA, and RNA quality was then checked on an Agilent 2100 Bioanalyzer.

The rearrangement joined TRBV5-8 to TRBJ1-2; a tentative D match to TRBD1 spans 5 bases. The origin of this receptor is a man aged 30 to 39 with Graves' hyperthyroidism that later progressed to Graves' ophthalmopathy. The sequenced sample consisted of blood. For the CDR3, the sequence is CASSPPRVRGGYTF. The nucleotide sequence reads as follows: TGTGCCAGCAGCCCGCCGCGGGTTCGGGGGGGCTACACCTTC.